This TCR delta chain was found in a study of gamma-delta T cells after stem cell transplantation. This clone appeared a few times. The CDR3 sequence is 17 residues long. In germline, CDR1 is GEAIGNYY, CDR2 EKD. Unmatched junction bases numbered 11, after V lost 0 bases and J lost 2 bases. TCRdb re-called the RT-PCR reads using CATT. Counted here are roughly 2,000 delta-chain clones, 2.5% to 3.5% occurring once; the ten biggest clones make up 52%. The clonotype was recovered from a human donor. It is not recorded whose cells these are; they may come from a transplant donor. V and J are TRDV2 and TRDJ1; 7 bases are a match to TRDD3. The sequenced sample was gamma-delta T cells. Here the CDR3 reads CACDTLTGGFETDKLIF. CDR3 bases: TGTGCCTGTGACACCTTGACGGGGGGATTTGAAACCGATAAACTCATCTTT.